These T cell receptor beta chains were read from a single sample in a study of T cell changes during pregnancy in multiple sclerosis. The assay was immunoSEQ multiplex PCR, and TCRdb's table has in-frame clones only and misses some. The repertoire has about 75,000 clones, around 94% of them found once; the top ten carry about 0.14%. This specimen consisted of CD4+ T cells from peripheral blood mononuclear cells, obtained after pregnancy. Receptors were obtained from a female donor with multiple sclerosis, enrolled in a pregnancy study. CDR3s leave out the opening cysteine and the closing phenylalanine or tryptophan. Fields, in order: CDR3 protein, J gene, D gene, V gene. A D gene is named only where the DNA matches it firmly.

ASSYSTAILAEAF | TRBJ1-1 | NA | TRBV6-5
ASLAGVLNTEAF | TRBJ1-1 | NA | TRBV2
ASSLVAASSYEQY | TRBJ2-7 | NA | TRBV11-2
ASSLRGAIATNEKLF | TRBJ1-4 | NA | TRBV5-1
ASRLSPAGGYEQY | TRBJ2-7 | TRBD2 | TRBV4-1
ASTPLWGGGETQY | TRBJ2-5 | NA | TRBV6-1
ASSLQGTGELF | TRBJ2-2 | TRBD1 | TRBV5-1
ASSRTSGSGTGELF | TRBJ2-2 | TRBD2 | TRBV19
ASSLIGGSGYGYT | TRBJ1-2 | NA | TRBV28
ASSSYGGAGPGNTIY | TRBJ1-3 | NA | TRBV7-9
AGRRPGNEQF | TRBJ2-1 | NA | TRBV30
ASSPLDTRNTEAF | TRBJ1-1 | NA | TRBV18
ASSYLVGGGGEQF | TRBJ2-1 | NA | TRBV6-5
ASSAGQGRTEAF | TRBJ1-1 | TRBD1 | TRBV5-4
ASSLVSGRTDTQY | TRBJ2-3 | TRBD2 | TRBV7-9
ASNTGKDQPQH | TRBJ1-5 | NA | TRBV19
ASSLSAGLGQPQH | TRBJ1-5 | NA | TRBV27
ASSLWVRAGNTEAF | TRBJ1-1 | NA | TRBV5-1
ATSRDEGTSGSKYDNEQF | TRBJ2-1 | TRBD2 | TRBV15
ASSIFLTDTQY | TRBJ2-3 | NA | TRBV19
ASSLLRGNEQF | TRBJ2-1 | NA | TRBV5-1
ASSLETGNEKLF | TRBJ1-4 | TRBD1 | TRBV7-2
ASSPLPSGTNTGELF | TRBJ2-2 | TRBD2 | TRBV18
ATSQGEGTGNTIY | TRBJ1-3 | NA | TRBV10-3
ASSLQPLPGETQY | TRBJ2-5 | NA | TRBV7-2
ASSESPGLEQY | TRBJ2-7 | NA | TRBV6-1
ASSQQGTGQPQH | TRBJ1-5 | NA | TRBV7-2
ASSIGTGSYDEQF | TRBJ2-1 | TRBD1 | TRBV7-2
ASSASGSYEQY | TRBJ2-7 | TRBD2 | TRBV27
ASSFLRGLQETQY | TRBJ2-5 | TRBD1 | TRBV7-8
AISAIRDTDTQY | TRBJ2-3 | NA | TRBV10-3
ASSTSGGSAYEQY | TRBJ2-7 | NA | TRBV19
ASNPAQAWTDQPQH | TRBJ1-5 | NA | TRBV28
ASSEFSGRPTGETQY | TRBJ2-5 | TRBD2 | TRBV2
ASSQLVSGNTIY | TRBJ1-3 | NA | TRBV28
ASTVDRANTEAF | TRBJ1-1 | TRBD1 | TRBV2